Listed below are T cell receptor beta chains from one sample, sequenced in a study of cytomegalovirus exposure and HLA in healthy donors. Only in-frame clones appear in the TCRdb table, and some are missing; sequencing was by immunoSEQ multiplex PCR. The sample includes over 150,000 clones, about 86% seen only once; the top ten take about a fifth. The sequenced sample was PBMCs. The receptors shown here come from a young man in good health and CMV-seropositive. CDR3s include the opening cysteine and the closing phenylalanine or tryptophan. The order of the fields is clone size, CDR3 length, J gene, D gene, V gene, CDR3 protein, CDR3 DNA. D genes are given only for firm matches. Part of the rows lack a size; the others show once, few, many or a class for expanded clones.

>NA|16|TRBJ2-1|TRBD1|TRBV5-6
CASSLDRGNLGDEQFF
TGTGCCAGCAGCTTGGACAGGGGAAATCTCGGCGATGAGCAGTTCTTC
>NA|15|TRBJ2-3|TRBD1|TRBV30
CAWSVTGTGGDTQYF
TGTGCCTGGAGTGTAACGGGGACAGGGGGGGATACGCAGTATTTT
>once|16|TRBJ1-1|NA|TRBV4-3
CASSQDGRGLNTEAFF
TGCGCCAGCAGCCAAGATGGGCGGGGGTTGAACACTGAAGCTTTCTTT
>NA|14|TRBJ2-5|TRBD2|TRBV2
CASNLRGGGETQYF
TGTGCCAGCAACCTACGGGGGGGCGGGGAGACCCAGTACTTC
>NA|17|TRBJ2-1|NA|TRBV14
CASSPQAAAGRYNEQFF
TGTGCCAGCAGCCCCCAGGCCGCGGCGGGGCGCTACAATGAGCAGTTCTTC
>NA|11|TRBJ2-5|NA|TRBV7-6
CASTPGETQYF
TGTGCCAGCACCCCCGGAGAGACCCAGTACTTC
>NA|16|TRBJ2-7|TRBD1|TRBV2
CATYLPGGLSSYEQYF
TGTGCTACTTATCTACCAGGGGGCCTTAGCTCCTACGAGCAGTACTTC
>NA|15|TRBJ1-1|NA|TRBV7-2
CASSPQSGGGTEAFF
TGTGCCAGCAGCCCCCAGTCGGGGGGAGGCACTGAAGCTTTCTTT
>NA|13|TRBJ2-5|NA|TRBV18
CASSPNSQETQYF
TGTGCCAGCTCGCCTAATTCTCAAGAGACCCAGTACTTC
>NA|13|TRBJ2-7|NA|TRBV7-8
CASSLRGSYEQYF
TGTGCCAGCAGCTTAAGGGGCTCCTACGAGCAGTACTTC
>NA|15|TRBJ2-3|NA|TRBV5-1
CASSLGLVGTDTQYF
TGCGCCAGCAGCTTGGGACTAGTAGGGACAGATACGCAGTATTTT
>NA|14|TRBJ2-7|NA|TRBV6-5
CASSGTKSSYEQYF
TGTGCCAGCAGTGGCACTAAGAGCTCCTACGAGCAGTACTTC
>few|12|TRBJ1-2|NA|TRBV27
CASSVGGLGYTF
TGTGCCAGCAGTGTGGGGGGATTGGGCTACACCTTC
>NA|13|TRBJ2-1|TRBD1|TRBV19
CASSFDRVNEQFF
TGTGCCAGTAGTTTCGACAGGGTCAATGAGCAGTTCTTC
>NA|13|TRBJ2-7|NA|TRBV30
CAWSGRGSYEQYF
TGTGCCTGGAGTGGTCGAGGCAGCTACGAGCAGTACTTC
>NA|14|TRBJ1-2|TRBD1|TRBV19
CASRENRGTYGYTF
TGTGCCAGTAGAGAGAACAGGGGCACCTATGGCTACACCTTC
>NA|17|TRBJ1-1|TRBD1|TRBV7-2
CASSGGTGGVWSTEAFF
TGTGCCAGCAGCGGAGGGACAGGGGGCGTGTGGAGCACTGAAGCTTTCTTT
>NA|15|TRBJ1-1|NA|TRBV18
CASSPSGERNTEAFF
TGTGCCAGCTCACCAAGTGGGGAGAGGAACACTGAAGCTTTCTTT
>NA|14|TRBJ2-7|NA|TRBV5-1
CASSLGGNAYEQYF
TGCGCCAGCAGCTTGGGCGGGAATGCCTACGAGCAGTACTTC
>NA|13|TRBJ1-3|NA|TRBV7-9
CASSGQGRNTIYF
TGTGCCAGCAGCGGGCAGGGTAGAAACACCATATATTTT
>NA|14|TRBJ2-3|NA|TRBV29-1
CSVEEGGSTDTQYF
TGCAGCGTTGAAGAAGGAGGGAGCACAGATACGCAGTATTTT
>NA|14|TRBJ1-2|TRBD1|TRBV10-3
CAISEGRGNNGYTF
TGTGCCATCAGTGAAGGCAGGGGGAACAATGGCTACACCTTC
>NA|14|TRBJ2-1|NA|TRBV6-5
CASSYSSTSNEQFF
TGTGCCAGCAGTTACTCGTCGACTTCCAATGAGCAGTTCTTC
>NA|15|TRBJ2-2|TRBD2|TRBV6-6
CASSWGLEGVGELFF
TGTGCCAGCAGTTGGGGACTAGAGGGGGTCGGGGAGCTGTTTTTT
>NA|14|TRBJ1-2|TRBD1|TRBV27
CASSSNPGGYGYTF
TGTGCCAGCAGTTCGAACCCAGGGGGCTATGGCTACACCTTC
>NA|13|TRBJ2-5|NA|TRBV19
CASSQDRQETQYF
TGTGCCAGTAGCCAAGACAGACAAGAGACCCAGTACTTC
>NA|13|TRBJ1-2|NA|TRBV2
CASSGDGGYGYTF
TGTGCCAGCAGTGGGGATGGAGGCTATGGCTACACCTTC
>NA|13|TRBJ2-1|TRBD1|TRBV2
CASEGQVYNEQFF
TGTGCCAGCGAAGGACAGGTCTACAATGAGCAGTTCTTC
>NA|13|TRBJ1-2|NA|TRBV27
CASSFGGNYGYTF
TGTGCCAGCAGTTTCGGGGGGAACTATGGCTACACCTTC
>NA|15|TRBJ1-2|TRBD1|TRBV2
CASSPRGQRVNGYTF
TGTGCCAGCTCCCCCCGGGGACAGCGAGTCAATGGCTACACCTTC
>NA|14|TRBJ2-1|NA|TRBV5-1
CASSLGGEGNEQFF
TGCGCCAGCAGCTTGGGGGGAGAGGGCAATGAGCAGTTCTTC
>NA|16|TRBJ1-1|TRBD1|TRBV9
CASSVGGTGLSTEAFF
TGTGCCAGCAGCGTAGGAGGGACAGGGCTGAGCACTGAAGCTTTCTTT
>NA|16|TRBJ1-1|NA|TRBV27
CASSRDRLKVVTEAFF
TGTGCCAGCAGTCGTGACAGGCTTAAGGTGGTCACTGAAGCTTTCTTT
>few|16|TRBJ1-1|NA|TRBV5-4
CASSLYGAGGNTEAFF
TGTGCCAGCAGCTTGTATGGGGCAGGCGGGAACACTGAAGCTTTCTTT
>NA|14|TRBJ2-7|NA|TRBV27
CASSLSRGTYEQYF
TGTGCCAGCAGTTTATCCCGGGGAACCTACGAGCAGTACTTC
>NA|14|TRBJ1-1|NA|TRBV11-1
CASRPLTRGTEAFF
TGTGCCAGCAGACCCCTAACCCGGGGGACTGAAGCTTTCTTT
>NA|14|TRBJ1-2|NA|TRBV6-5
CASSSSDSNYGYTF
NA
>NA|19|TRBJ2-3|TRBD2|TRBV19
CASSPPGALAGTNTDTQYF
TGTGCCAGTAGCCCCCCAGGAGCTCTAGCGGGGACTAACACAGATACGCAGTATTTT
>NA|15|TRBJ1-2|TRBD1|TRBV6-5
CASSYGTEKVYGYTF
TGTGCCAGCAGTTACGGGACAGAGAAAGTCTATGGCTACACCTTC
>NA|18|TRBJ2-1|TRBD2|TRBV15
CATSGRERTSGAADEQFF
TGTGCCACCAGCGGAAGGGAAAGGACTAGCGGGGCGGCAGATGAGCAGTTCTTC
>NA|13|TRBJ1-1|NA|TRBV27
CASSFESYTEAFF
TGTGCCAGCAGTTTCGAGAGTTACACTGAAGCTTTCTTT
>NA|16|TRBJ2-2|NA|TRBV4-3
CASSQAPVGGTGELFF
TGCGCCAGCAGCCAAGCGCCGGTTGGAGGCACCGGGGAGCTGTTTTTT
>NA|14|TRBJ2-1|NA|TRBV7-9
CASSSGDSYNEQFF
TGTGCCAGCAGCTCGGGGGACAGCTACAATGAGCAGTTCTTC
>NA|18|TRBJ1-5|TRBD1|TRBV29-1
CSVALPGQGANSNQPQHF
TGCAGCGTTGCTCTCCCGGGACAGGGGGCTAATAGCAATCAGCCCCAGCATTTT
>NA|15|TRBJ2-7|NA|TRBV11-2
CASSLEPGLGYEQYF
TGTGCCAGCAGCTTAGAGCCCGGACTGGGTTACGAGCAGTACTTC
>NA|16|TRBJ2-7|TRBD2|TRBV27
CASSLSALAGPYEQYF
TGTGCCAGCAGTTTATCTGCGCTAGCGGGCCCCTACGAGCAGTACTTC
>NA|12|TRBJ2-7|NA|TRBV30
CAWSLSGYEQYF
TGTGCCTGGAGTTTGTCGGGTTACGAGCAGTACTTC
>NA|13|TRBJ2-5|NA|TRBV5-1
CASSLVSQETQYF
TGCGCCAGCAGCTTGGTGTCACAAGAGACCCAGTACTTC
>NA|16|TRBJ1-6|NA|TRBV4-2
CASSPGLSSYNSPLHF
TGTGCCAGCAGTCCGGGACTCAGCTCCTATAATTCACCCCTCCACTTT
>NA|15|TRBJ2-5|TRBD1|TRBV5-5
CASSYRDRVPETQYF
TGTGCCAGCAGCTACCGGGACAGGGTCCCAGAGACCCAGTACTTC
>NA|15|TRBJ2-1|NA|TRBV6-5
CASSYSATAGGEQFF
TGTGCCAGCAGTTACTCGGCAACCGCCGGCGGAGAGCAGTTCTTC
>NA|14|TRBJ1-2|TRBD1|TRBV7-2
CASSPGQGGYGYTF
TGTGCCAGCAGCCCAGGACAGGGTGGCTATGGCTACACCTTC
>NA|15|TRBJ2-1|TRBD2|TRBV18
CASSSPPGGYNEQFF
TGTGCCAGCTCAAGCCCTCCGGGGGGGTACAATGAGCAGTTCTTC